Listed below are T cell receptor beta chains from one sample, sequenced in a study of a mutant IDH1 vaccine in newly diagnosed glioma. Sequencing was performed with immunoSEQ multiplex PCR; in TCRdb, only in-frame clones are kept and a portion is missing. Among around 50,000 clones listed, approximately 79% were seen once. These receptors have no known antigen. The source was PBMCs, collected from a glioma patient whose treatment included an IDH1 peptide vaccine. The receptors were sampled from a man aged 40-55 years with glioma. Both conserved end residues are part of each CDR3.

cdr3_aa j_call v_call
CASSRRDRGEQYF TRBJ2-7 TRBV6-5
CASSSWTGATYEQYF TRBJ2-7 TRBV13
CASRVTSGDPYEQYF TRBJ2-7 TRBV2
CASSVGGPGTEAFF TRBJ1-1 TRBV2
CASSLGAWVGNTGELFF TRBJ2-2 TRBV7-6
CASSLVWETQYF TRBJ2-5 TRBV6-1
CASRLSRGAEYGYTF TRBJ1-2 TRBV6-5
CASSLNEGSYTF TRBJ1-2 TRBV5-4
CAWSDRGRADTQYF TRBJ2-3 TRBV30
CASSQNYGGETQYF TRBJ2-5 TRBV4-1
CASSLVSYEQYF TRBJ2-7 TRBV5-1
CASSSRARATDTQYF TRBJ2-3 TRBV27
CSEDYGYTF TRBJ1-2 TRBV29-1
CAWSVGEQVRPKAYEQYF TRBJ2-7 TRBV30
CASSLAYEQYF TRBJ2-7 TRBV5-1
CASSPELGANNLYF TRBJ1-3 TRBV18
CASSINKGTQEFF TRBJ2-1 TRBV5-1
CASSLEAGNNEQFF TRBJ2-1 TRBV7-9
CASSRQDRTGNDEKLFF TRBJ1-4 TRBV7-2
CASSLTGGYGYTF TRBJ1-2 TRBV7-9
CASSQDSPGEETQYF TRBJ2-5 TRBV4-1
CASSYSGYNSPLHF TRBJ1-6 TRBV6-5
CAISPAGTREQYF TRBJ2-7 TRBV10-3
CATSDAGAEQYF TRBJ2-7 TRBV4-1
CASSLSGGAEETQYF TRBJ2-5 TRBV9
CASQPGQGVSYRKELFF TRBJ2-2 TRBV5-4
CASSPRLAGGLETQYF TRBJ2-5 TRBV6-6
CASFPEPSGTATYNEQFF TRBJ2-1 TRBV5-1
CASSEARGANSEAFF TRBJ1-1 TRBV6-1
CASSQWAPGPDSYNEQFF TRBJ2-1 TRBV4-1
CATYSTGGINTGELFF TRBJ2-2 TRBV10-3
CASIQSGQETQYF TRBJ2-5 TRBV6-5
CASSEGQGAYEQYF TRBJ2-7 TRBV19
CASSTGEAGELFF TRBJ2-2 TRBV2
CASRPREGQGYEQYF TRBJ2-7 TRBV2
CASMLAGGSYEQYF TRBJ2-7 TRBV6-5
CASSLTFGGRTDTQYF TRBJ2-3 TRBV5-6
CASSAPYGANTGELFF TRBJ2-2 TRBV5-1
CAIRSGLAGGSDTQYF TRBJ2-3 TRBV10-3
CASSPGVGPGYEQFF TRBJ2-1 TRBV5-6
CASSIGLNSPLHF TRBJ1-6 TRBV19
CASRLAAVAGHTQYF TRBJ2-3 TRBV2
CASSQTIPLGDGYTF TRBJ1-2 TRBV4-2
CASTTQGPETQYF TRBJ2-5 TRBV2
CASSDPGDSSYNEQFF TRBJ2-1 TRBV2
CASSLVGNMNTEAFF TRBJ1-1 TRBV7-9
CASSGPDRGQAFF TRBJ1-1 TRBV2
CASSLGGASGANVLTF TRBJ2-6 TRBV5-1
CASSLGGSGNTIYF TRBJ1-3 TRBV11-3
CASSKTSGGASYEQYF TRBJ2-7 TRBV5-1
CASSEGWSIKDEQYF TRBJ2-7 TRBV2
CSVVVYSGANVLTF TRBJ2-6 TRBV29-1
CASSWGGGNTIYF TRBJ1-3 TRBV5-6
CASSSGVHPYEQYF TRBJ2-7 TRBV5-4
CACHRVGLEAFF TRBJ1-1 TRBV30
CASSPNSASTDTQYF TRBJ2-3 TRBV7-9
CASSLGQGPNYGYTF TRBJ1-2 TRBV11-2
CASSQDRNTDTQYF TRBJ2-3 TRBV4-2
CASTQIRSVAEAFF TRBJ1-1 TRBV6-1
CASSVGRGEGAFF TRBJ1-1 TRBV9